These 11 T cell receptor beta chains were all obtained from the same sample, sequenced in a study of T cell responses to AZD1222 COVID-19 vaccine. TCRdb's table, derived via immunoSEQ multiplex PCR, lists solely in-frame clones and lacks some. The sample has under 200,000 clones, around 90% seen once. The material was peripheral blood, obtained on day 0 of AZD1222 vaccination. These TCRs come from an adult in good health.

V gene TRBV6-5 combines with J gene TRBJ1-2; D remains unclear. This CDR3 is 13 amino acids long. Trimming stripped 0 bases from V and 4 bases from J, with 6 bases between. From germline, CDR1 is MNHEY and CDR2 SVGAGI. CDR3 DNA: TGTGCCAGCAGTTACTCGCTGCTCTATGGCTACACCTTC. This gives the protein CASSYSLLYGYTF.

The genes are TRBV6-5 and TRBJ1-2, with a weak D call TRBD1 (6 bases). This CDR3 is built from 15 residues. The ends were cut back, 7 bases at V and 4 bases at J, with 19 bases in the middle. Germline CDR1 reads MNHEY; CDR2 reads SVGAGI. CDR3 in amino acids: CASILRHTGIYGYTF. CDR3 coding DNA: TGTGCCAGCATCCTTAGACATACAGGGATCTATGGCTACACCTTC.

The gene calls are TRBV7-9 and TRBJ2-1; 7 bases line up with TRBD2. The CDR3 runs to 16 residues. Per the germline V gene, CDR1 is SEHNR and CDR2 is FQNEAQ (reference sequence). V shed 5 bases and J 2 bases; nucleotides not matched to a gene: 9. CDR3 in DNA: TGTGCCAGCAGCCCTAGGGTAGCGGGTACCTACAATGAGCAGTTCTTC. Translating gives CASSPRVAGTYNEQFF.

The chain combines TRBV18 with TRBJ2-7; a weak D match, TRBD2 (6 bases). Trimming removed 2 bases at V and 7 bases at J, with 15 bases between. The germline V gene encodes CDR1 KGHSH and CDR2 LQKENI. The CDR3 is made up of 14 amino acids. The CDR3 spells CASSPWDTGSEQYF. CDR3 coding DNA: TGTGCCAGCTCACCATGGGATACCGGGAGTGAGCAGTACTTC. Combining the CDR3 with reference TRBV18 and TRBJ2-7 gives the whole variable domain NAGVMQNPRHLVRRRGQEARLRCSPMKGHSHVYWYRQLPEEGLKFMVYLQKENIIDESGMPKERFSAEFPKEGPSILRIQQVVRGDSAAYFCASSPWDTGSEQYFGPGTRLTVT.

This clone has a handful of counts. V usage is TRBV6-1 and J usage is TRBJ2-2, with 14 bases that match TRBD2. Trimming took 0 bases from V and 4 from J; bases not matched to a gene: 7. Germline loops: CDR1 MNHNS, CDR2 SASEGT. The CDR3 length is 19 residues. The CDR3: CASSEAGLAGGRVTGELFF. The CDR3 DNA follows: TGTGCCAGCAGTGAAGCCGGACTAGCGGGAGGTCGCGTCACCGGGGAGCTGTTTTTT.

The rearrangement links TRBV19 to TRBJ2-7; perhaps TRBD1 as D (6 bases). Germline V gene data show CDR1 as LNHDA and CDR2 as SQIVND (reference sequence). The ends were cut back, 4 bases at V and 13 bases at J, with 14 bases in the middle. This CDR3 contains 11 residues. The CDR3 spells CASSTTGILYF. The CDR3 DNA reads TGTGCCAGTAGTACAACAGGGATCCTTTACTTC.

The chain employs TRBV7-2 and TRBJ2-2; no clear D gene. The V end was cut by 5 bases, the J end by 7 bases, with 14 bases between. Germline CDR1 is SGHTA and CDR2 is FQGNSA. The CDR3 contains 14 residues. CDR3: CASSPERVGGELFF. CDR3 bases: TGTGCCAGCAGCCCTGAAAGGGTGGGCGGGGAGCTGTTTTTT.

V gene TRBV19 combines with J gene TRBJ1-5, with 7 nucleotides matching TRBD1. CDR1 and CDR2 (germline): LNHDA, SQIVND (reference sequence). Germline trimming cut 11 bases from V and 3 bases from J; bases unmatched to any gene: 10. The CDR3 totals 14 residues. This chain's CDR3 is CAAKTGSANQPQHF. CDR3 nucleotides: TGTGCCGCCAAGACAGGGTCTGCCAATCAGCCCCAGCATTTT.

As DNA, the CDR3 is TGTGCCAGCAGCCTGGGAAGCGGGGTGCCCGCCTACAATGAGCAGTTCTTC. Translating it yields CASSLGSGVPAYNEQFF. The V call is TRBV7-3, the J call TRBJ2-1; the match to TRBD2 covers 7 bases. The J segment lost 2 bases and the V segment lost 5 bases, leaving 12 bases of the junction unmatched. There are 17 residues in the CDR3. CDR1 SGHTA and CDR2 FQGTGA come from the germline V gene. The whole variable domain, filled in from reference TRBV7-3 and TRBJ2-1, reads GAGVSQTPSNKVTEKGKYVELRCDPISGHTALYWYRQSLGQGPEFLIYFQGTGAADDSGLPNDRFFAVRPEGSVSTLKIQRTERGDSAVYLCASSLGSGVPAYNEQFFGPGTRLTVL.

V usage is TRBV24-1 and J usage is TRBJ1-5; no reliable D call. The CDR3 has 15 amino acids. Deletions cut 0 bases from V and 5 bases from J, with 10 bases between. Germline V CDR1 and CDR2: KGHDR, SFDVKD. The CDR3 DNA reads TGTGCCACCAGTGATTTGCTCTGGAGGGATCAGCCCCAGCATTTT. Its protein product is CATSDLLWRDQPQHF.

This chain connects TRBV7-9 to TRBJ2-5; 8 nucleotides match TRBD1. Looked up from germline, CDR1 is SEHNR and CDR2 is FQNEAQ (reference sequence). The CDR3 is 16 residues long. Trimming removed 3 bases from V and 0 bases from J; junction bases left unmatched: 6. The CDR3 protein is CASSFTGQGHQETQYF. DNA for the CDR3: TGTGCCAGCAGCTTTACTGGACAGGGCCACCAAGAGACCCAGTACTTC.